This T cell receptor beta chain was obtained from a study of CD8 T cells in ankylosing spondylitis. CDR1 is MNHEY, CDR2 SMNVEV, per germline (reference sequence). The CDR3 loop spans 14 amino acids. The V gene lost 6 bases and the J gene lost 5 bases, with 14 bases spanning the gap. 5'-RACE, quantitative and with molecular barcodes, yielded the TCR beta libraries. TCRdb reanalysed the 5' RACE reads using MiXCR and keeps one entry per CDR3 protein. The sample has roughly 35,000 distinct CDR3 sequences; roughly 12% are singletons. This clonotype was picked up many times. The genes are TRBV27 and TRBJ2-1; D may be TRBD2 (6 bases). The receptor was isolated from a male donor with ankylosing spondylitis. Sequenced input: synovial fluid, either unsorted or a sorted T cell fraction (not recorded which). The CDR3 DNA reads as TGTGCCAGCAGGTCTGGCGGGGTCAACAATGAGCAGTTCTTC. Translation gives CASRSGGVNNEQFF.